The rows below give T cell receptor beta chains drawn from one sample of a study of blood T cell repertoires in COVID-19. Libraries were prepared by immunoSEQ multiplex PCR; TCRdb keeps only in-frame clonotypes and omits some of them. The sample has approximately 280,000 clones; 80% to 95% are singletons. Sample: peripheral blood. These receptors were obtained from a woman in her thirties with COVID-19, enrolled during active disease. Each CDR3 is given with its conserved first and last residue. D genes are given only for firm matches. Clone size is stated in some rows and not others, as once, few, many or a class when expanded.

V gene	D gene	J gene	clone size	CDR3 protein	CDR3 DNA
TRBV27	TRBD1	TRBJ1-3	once	CASRLTGAGNTIYF	TGTGCCAGCAGACTAACAGGGGCTGGAAACACCATATATTTT
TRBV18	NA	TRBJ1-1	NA	CASTREKNTEAFF	TGTGCCAGCACCCGGGAGAAGAACACTGAAGCTTTCTTT
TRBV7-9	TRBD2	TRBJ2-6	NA	CASSPGGNGPGANVLTF	TGTGCCAGCAGCCCGGGGGGGAACGGTCCTGGGGCCAACGTCCTGACTTTC
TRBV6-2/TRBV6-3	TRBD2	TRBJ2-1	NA	CASSSKRPGLAGGYPYNEQFF	TGTGCCAGCAGCTCTAAACGACCGGGACTAGCGGGAGGCTACCCCTACAATGAGCAGTTCTTC
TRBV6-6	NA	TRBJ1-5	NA	CASSPLGVRNQPQHF	TGTGCCAGCAGTCCATTAGGGGTGCGCAATCAGCCCCAGCATTTT
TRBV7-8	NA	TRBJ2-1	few	CASSLVGSASDEQFF	TGTGCCAGCAGCTTAGTGGGTAGCGCGAGCGATGAGCAGTTCTTC
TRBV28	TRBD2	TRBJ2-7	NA	CASRGLAGVEQYF	TGTGCCAGCAGGGGACTAGCGGGAGTCGAGCAGTACTTC
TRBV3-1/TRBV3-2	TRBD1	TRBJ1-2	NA	CASSQQTGENYGYTF	TGTGCCAGCAGCCAGCAGACAGGGGAAAACTATGGCTACACCTTC
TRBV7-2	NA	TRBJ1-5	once	CASSLVLGSNQPQHF	TGTGCCAGCAGCTTAGTTCTCGGTAGCAATCAGCCCCAGCATTTT
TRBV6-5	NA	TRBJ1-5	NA	CASSYSRVGNQPQHF	TGTGCCAGCAGTTACTCCCGGGTGGGCAATCAGCCCCAGCATTTT
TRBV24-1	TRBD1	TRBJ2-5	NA	CATSVAGTGEETQYF	TGTGCCACCAGTGTCGCCGGGACAGGGGAAGAGACCCAGTACTTC
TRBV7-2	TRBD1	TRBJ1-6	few	CASSLRIQGTNSPLHF	TGTGCCAGCAGCCTCCGTATACAGGGGACCAATTCACCCCTCCACTTT
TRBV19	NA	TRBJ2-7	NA	CASSPSGRDYEQYF	TGTGCCAGTAGTCCGAGCGGCCGCGACTACGAGCAGTACTTC
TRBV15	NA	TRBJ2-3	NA	CATSRDGTQGDSTDTQYF	TGTGCCACCAGCAGAGATGGGACACAGGGCGACTCCACAGATACGCAGTATTTT
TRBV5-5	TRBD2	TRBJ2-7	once	CASSLAKLERERHRYYEQYF	TGTGCCAGCAGCTTGGCCAAATTGGAGCGGGAGCGTCATCGTTACTACGAGCAGTACTTC
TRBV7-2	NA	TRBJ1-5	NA	CASSLDWQDSNQPQHF	TGTGCCAGCAGCTTAGATTGGCAGGATAGCAATCAGCCCCAGCATTTT
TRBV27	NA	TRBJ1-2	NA	CASRPRTDRVTMSYTF	TGTGCCAGCAGACCGCGGACAGACCGAGTAACTATGAGCTACACCTTC
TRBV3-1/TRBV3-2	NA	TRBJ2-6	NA	CASSLDSSGANVLTF	TGTGCCAGCAGTCTAGACAGTTCTGGGGCCAACGTCCTGACTTTC
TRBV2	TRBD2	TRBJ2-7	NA	CASTRLAGVNEQYF	TGTGCCAGCACTAGACTAGCGGGAGTCAACGAGCAGTACTTC
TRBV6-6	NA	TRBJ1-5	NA	CASSYRPDISHQPQHF	TGTGCCAGCAGTTACCGTCCCGACATTTCTCATCAGCCCCAGCATTTT
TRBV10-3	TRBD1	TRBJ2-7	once	CASTGTAYEQYF	TGTGCCAGCACTGGGACAGCCTACGAGCAGTACTTC
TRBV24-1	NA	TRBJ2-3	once	CATSDFNGNTDTQYF	TGTGCCACCAGTGATTTTAACGGGAACACAGATACGCAGTATTTT
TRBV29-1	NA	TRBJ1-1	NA	CSVSGGYTEAFF	TGCAGCGTTTCTGGCGGATACACTGAAGCTTTCTTT
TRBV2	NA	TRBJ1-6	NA	CASSSGGDNSPLHF	TGTGCCAGCAGTTCCGGCGGCGATAATTCACCCCTCCACTTT
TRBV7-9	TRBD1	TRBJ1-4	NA	CASSIRQGADEKLFF	TGTGCCAGCAGCATCCGACAGGGGGCCGATGAAAAACTGTTTTTT
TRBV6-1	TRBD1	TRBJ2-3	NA	CASSEMGTGGF	TGTGCCAGCAGTGAAATGGGGACAGGGGGCTTT
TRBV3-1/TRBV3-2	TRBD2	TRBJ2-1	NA	CASTLAGGTNEQFF	TGTGCCAGCACCCTAGCGGGAGGGACCAATGAGCAGTTCTTC
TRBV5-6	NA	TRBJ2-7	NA	CASSLGGPTYEQYF	TGTGCCAGCAGCTTGGGAGGGCCCACCTACGAGCAGTACTTC
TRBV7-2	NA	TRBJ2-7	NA	CASSLWGRAYEQYF	TGTGCCAGCAGCTTGTGGGGCAGGGCCTACGAGCAGTACTTC
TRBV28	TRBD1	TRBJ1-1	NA	CASSQGGSGAFF	TGTGCCAGCAGTCAAGGGGGCTCGGGAGCTTTCTTT
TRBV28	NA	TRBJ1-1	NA	CASTGPGMSTEAFF	TGTGCCAGCACCGGTCCAGGGATGAGCACTGAAGCTTTCTTT
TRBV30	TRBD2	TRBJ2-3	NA	CAWSVWKAGGADTQYF	TGTGCCTGGAGTGTATGGAAAGCGGGAGGGGCAGATACGCAGTATTTT
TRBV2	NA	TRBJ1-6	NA	CASSTASSYNSPLHF	TGTGCCAGCAGTACCGCGAGCTCCTATAATTCACCCCTCCACTTT
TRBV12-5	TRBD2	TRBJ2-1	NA	CASGLGTSFNEQFF	TGTGCTAGTGGTTTGGGGACTAGCTTCAATGAGCAGTTCTTC
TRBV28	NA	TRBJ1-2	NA	CASKPAASPAYGYTF	TGTGCCAGCAAACCCGCGGCCTCTCCGGCCTATGGCTACACCTTC
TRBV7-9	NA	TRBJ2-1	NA	CASSPALSGLNYNEQFF	TGTGCCAGCAGCCCGGCACTTTCAGGACTTAACTACAATGAGCAGTTCTTC
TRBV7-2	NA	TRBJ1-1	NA	CASSLFGTAGGVDAFF	TGTGCCAGCAGCTTATTTGGGACTGCGGGGGGCGTTGACGCTTTCTTT
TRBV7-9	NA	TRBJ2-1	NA	CASSYPGQDPSGVYNEQFF	TGTGCCAGCAGCTATCCGGGACAGGATCCTAGCGGGGTTTACAATGAGCAGTTCTTC
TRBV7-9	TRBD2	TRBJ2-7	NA	CASSLVRGSPYEQYF	TGTGCCAGCAGCTTAGTCCGCGGGAGTCCGTACGAGCAGTACTTC
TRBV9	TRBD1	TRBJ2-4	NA	CASSVAATGLGKNIQYF	TGTGCCAGCAGCGTAGCAGCGACAGGGCTAGGCAAAAACATTCAGTACTTC
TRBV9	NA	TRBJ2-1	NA	CASSSIDYNEQFF	TGTGCCAGCAGCTCGATAGACTACAATGAGCAGTTCTTC
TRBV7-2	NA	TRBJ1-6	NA	CASSLGGLNNSPLHF	TGTGCCAGCAGCTTAGGAGGGCTGAATAATTCACCCCTCCACTTT
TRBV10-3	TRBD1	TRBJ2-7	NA	CAISEGQGASYEQYF	TGTGCCATCAGTGAGGGTCAGGGGGCGAGCTACGAGCAGTACTTC
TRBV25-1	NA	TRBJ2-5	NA	CASRGAGERETQYF	TGTGCCAGCAGGGGGGCCGGGGAAAGAGAGACCCAGTACTTC
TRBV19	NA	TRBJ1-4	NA	CASSVSLNEKLFF	TGTGCCAGTAGTGTTAGCCTCAATGAAAAACTGTTTTTT
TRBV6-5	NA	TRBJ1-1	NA	CASIPQGWTEAFF	TGTGCCAGCATTCCCCAGGGCTGGACTGAAGCTTTCTTT
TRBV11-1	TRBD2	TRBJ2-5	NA	CASRAGGPRETQYF	TGTGCCAGCAGAGCGGGAGGGCCTCGGGAGACCCAGTACTTC